The rows below give T cell receptor beta chains drawn from one sample of a study of long-term antiretroviral therapy in people with HIV. Data came from immunoSEQ multiplex PCR; TCRdb stores just in-frame clones and leaves some out. This sample yields 25,000 to 30,000 clones, of which roughly 80% are seen a single time; about 9.4% belongs to the top ten. Source: unsorted PBMCs, taken 3 years after starting antiretroviral therapy. The receptors stem from a man aged 40-50 years with HIV. CDR3s include the opening cysteine and the closing phenylalanine or tryptophan. Each record gives: J gene, clone size, D gene, V gene, CDR3 DNA, CDR3 protein. A D gene is named only where the DNA matches it firmly. Some rows have no size entry. The others give once, few or many, or a class for an expanded clone.

J: TRBJ2-4; size: NA; D: NA; V: TRBV11-2; DNA: TGTGCCAGCAGCTTAGTTCCAGATTTAGCCAAAAACATTCAGTACTTC; CDR3: CASSLVPDLAKNIQYF
J: TRBJ2-3; size: NA; D: NA; V: TRBV2; DNA: TGTGCCAGCAACGAGGGATCAACAGATACGCAGTATTTT; CDR3: CASNEGSTDTQYF
J: TRBJ2-1; size: NA; D: NA; V: TRBV28; DNA: TGTGCCAGCAGTCAACTACAGGGTAGGTCCTACAATGAGCAGTTCTTC; CDR3: CASSQLQGRSYNEQFF
J: TRBJ1-5; size: NA; D: TRBD1; V: TRBV2; DNA: TGTGCCAGCAGTTGGGTAGACCCGACAGGGGGCGCGGAGCCCCAGCATTTT; CDR3: CASSWVDPTGGAEPQHF
J: TRBJ1-1; size: NA; D: NA; V: TRBV6-5; DNA: TGTGCCAGCACCACCACGGGGTTAAGGAACACTGAAGCTTTCTTT; CDR3: CASTTTGLRNTEAFF
J: TRBJ2-1; size: NA; D: NA; V: TRBV27; DNA: TGTGCCAGCAGTTTAGGTTTGCGCTACAATGAGCAGTTCTTC; CDR3: CASSLGLRYNEQFF
J: TRBJ1-2; size: few; D: NA; V: TRBV6-1; DNA: TGTGCCAGCAGTGAAGGACCGGTAGGGTTGGTCTATGGCTACACCTTC; CDR3: CASSEGPVGLVYGYTF
J: TRBJ2-1; size: NA; D: NA; V: TRBV28; DNA: TGTGCCAGCAGTTCCGACTGGGGACGCATCAGCTCCTACAATGAGCAGTTCTTC; CDR3: CASSSDWGRISSYNEQFF
J: TRBJ1-5; size: NA; D: NA; V: TRBV6-6; DNA: TGTGCCAGCAGGACGGGGGCTTATAGCAATCAGCCCCAGCATTTT; CDR3: CASRTGAYSNQPQHF
J: TRBJ2-7; size: NA; D: NA; V: TRBV5-1; DNA: TGCGCCAGCAGCTTGAGGGGAGGGGGGAACGAGCAGTACTTC; CDR3: CASSLRGGGNEQYF
J: TRBJ2-5; size: NA; D: NA; V: TRBV7-9; DNA: TGTGCCAGCAGCTTATTTTGGGACAACGATGAAGAGACCCAGTACTTC; CDR3: CASSLFWDNDEETQYF
J: TRBJ2-5; size: NA; D: NA; V: TRBV9; DNA: TGTGCCAGCAGCTCACAGGGACACCTGTGGGAGACCCAGTACTTC; CDR3: CASSSQGHLWETQYF
J: TRBJ2-7; size: NA; D: NA; V: TRBV21-1; DNA: TGTGCCAGCAGCAAAGAACCAGGGACCTACGAGCAGTACTTC; CDR3: CASSKEPGTYEQYF
J: TRBJ1-4; size: NA; D: NA; V: TRBV6-1; DNA: TGTGCCAGCAGTGATATAGGGGCGCAGGGCGAAAAACTGTTTTTT; CDR3: CASSDIGAQGEKLFF
J: TRBJ1-2; size: NA; D: NA; V: TRBV7-9; DNA: TGTGCCAGCAGCCCTGACGGCCCGCACTATGGCTACACCTTC; CDR3: CASSPDGPHYGYTF
J: TRBJ2-4; size: NA; D: TRBD1; V: TRBV2; DNA: TGTGCCAGCAGTCGGACAGGGGTAACGGGAAACATTCAGTACTTC; CDR3: CASSRTGVTGNIQYF
J: TRBJ1-1; size: NA; D: TRBD1; V: TRBV7-3; DNA: TGTGCCAGCAGCTTAGGCGGACAGGGTTTGACTGAAGCTTTCTTT; CDR3: CASSLGGQGLTEAFF
J: TRBJ1-4; size: NA; D: NA; V: TRBV6-6; DNA: TGTGCCAGCTACCTTCCAACTAATGAAAAACTGTTTTTT; CDR3: CASYLPTNEKLFF
J: TRBJ2-7; size: few; D: TRBD2; V: TRBV4-3; DNA: TGCGCCAGCAGCCACATAGCGGGAGAGTCCTACGAGCAGTACTTC; CDR3: CASSHIAGESYEQYF
J: TRBJ2-2; size: few; D: TRBD2; V: TRBV7-2; DNA: TGTGCCAGCAGCTTGGGCGGGAGCCGGAACACCGGGGAGCTGTTTTTT; CDR3: CASSLGGSRNTGELFF
J: TRBJ1-2; size: NA; D: NA; V: TRBV25-1; DNA: TGTGCCAGCAGTGCCTCAGGGCAGGGCTATGGCTACACCTTC; CDR3: CASSASGQGYGYTF
J: TRBJ1-6; size: few; D: NA; V: TRBV2; DNA: TGTGCCAGTAGGGACAATGGTTCACCCCTCCACTTT; CDR3: CASRDNGSPLHF
J: TRBJ2-7; size: NA; D: NA; V: TRBV27; DNA: TGTGCCAGCAGTTTAAATCGTGGGAGAGGGTCATCCGAGCAGTACTTC; CDR3: CASSLNRGRGSSEQYF
J: TRBJ2-5; size: NA; D: NA; V: TRBV29-1; DNA: TGCAGCGTTGTGGGCGGCAAAGAGACCCAGTACTTC; CDR3: CSVVGGKETQYF
J: TRBJ2-3; size: NA; D: TRBD2; V: TRBV10-3; DNA: TGTGCCATCAGTCCGACTAGCGGCACCGCTAGCACAGATACGCAGTATTTT; CDR3: CAISPTSGTASTDTQYF
J: TRBJ2-7; size: few; D: NA; V: TRBV21-1; DNA: TGTGCCAGCAGTTCAAGCGGGGGATCTACCTACGAGCAGTACTTC; CDR3: CASSSSGGSTYEQYF
J: TRBJ1-3; size: NA; D: NA; V: TRBV7-3; DNA: TGTGCCAGCAGCACGGGCTCTGGAAACACCATATATTTT; CDR3: CASSTGSGNTIYF
J: TRBJ2-7; size: NA; D: NA; V: TRBV11-2; DNA: TGTGCCAGCAGCCACCAGCCCGAGCCCTACGAGCAGTACTTC; CDR3: CASSHQPEPYEQYF
J: TRBJ1-5; size: NA; D: NA; V: TRBV7-2; DNA: TGTGCCAGCAGCACCAGGGTTTGGGGCAATCAGCCCCAGCATTTT; CDR3: CASSTRVWGNQPQHF
J: TRBJ2-7; size: NA; D: NA; V: TRBV15; DNA: TGTGCCACCAGCAGGACTAGGTCCTACGAGCAGTACTTC; CDR3: CATSRTRSYEQYF
J: TRBJ1-5; size: few; D: NA; V: TRBV28; DNA: TGTGCCAGCAGATTACACGTAGATCAGCCCCAGCATTTT; CDR3: CASRLHVDQPQHF
J: TRBJ2-3; size: NA; D: NA; V: TRBV5-1; DNA: TGCGCCAGCAGCTTGGATGGGATTAGCACAGATACGCAGTATTTT; CDR3: CASSLDGISTDTQYF
J: TRBJ1-1; size: NA; D: NA; V: TRBV7-2; DNA: TGTGCCAGCAGCCACGCCTCGGGCACTGAAGCTTTCTTT; CDR3: CASSHASGTEAFF
J: TRBJ2-5; size: NA; D: TRBD2; V: TRBV7-2; DNA: TGTGCCAGCAGCAAAACTAGCGGGTTCCAAGAGACCCAGTACTTC; CDR3: CASSKTSGFQETQYF
J: TRBJ1-5; size: NA; D: NA; V: TRBV7-2; DNA: TGTGCCAGCAGCTTAGGGGTCAGTAATCAGCCCCAGCATTTT; CDR3: CASSLGVSNQPQHF
J: TRBJ2-7; size: NA; D: NA; V: TRBV4-1; DNA: TGCGCCAGCAGCCCAGGGGCCTCAACATACGAGCAGTACTTC; CDR3: CASSPGASTYEQYF
J: TRBJ2-7; size: NA; D: NA; V: TRBV21-1; DNA: TGTGCCAGCATCGCCGGGACAGTCCTCTACGAGCAGTACTTC; CDR3: CASIAGTVLYEQYF
J: TRBJ2-7; size: NA; D: NA; V: TRBV4-1; DNA: TGCGCCAGCAGTCCACCTGGACGGAGCTCCTACGAGCAGTACTTC; CDR3: CASSPPGRSSYEQYF
J: TRBJ2-3; size: NA; D: NA; V: TRBV7-2; DNA: TGTGCCAGCAGCTTAAACTATGTCACAGATACGCAGTATTTT; CDR3: CASSLNYVTDTQYF
J: TRBJ2-7; size: NA; D: NA; V: TRBV12-5; DNA: TGTGCTAGTGGTTCCGTTTTTCCGCAGGGTGTCCTAGGAAACGAGCAGTACTTC; CDR3: CASGSVFPQGVLGNEQYF
J: TRBJ2-3; size: NA; D: TRBD2; V: TRBV11-3; DNA: TGTGCCAGCAGCTTAGAGGTAGCGGGAGTAGCAGATACGCAGTATTTT; CDR3: CASSLEVAGVADTQYF
J: TRBJ1-1; size: medium-sized; D: NA; V: TRBV19; DNA: TGTGCCAGTAGTATAGGCCCGGGCACTGAAGCTTTCTTT; CDR3: CASSIGPGTEAFF
J: TRBJ2-3; size: once; D: NA; V: TRBV5-1; DNA: TGCGCCAGCAGCTTAGAGGCAGGGCCAGATACGCAGTATTTT; CDR3: CASSLEAGPDTQYF
J: TRBJ1-2; size: NA; D: NA; V: TRBV10-3; DNA: TGTGCCATCAGTGCTACAGGGAACTATGGCTACACCTTC; CDR3: CAISATGNYGYTF